These 32 T cell receptor beta chains share one sample of origin, sequenced in a study of T cell responses to AZD1222 COVID-19 vaccine. TCRdb keeps only in-frame clones here, not all; method: immunoSEQ multiplex PCR. The sample includes under 200,000 clones, roughly 89% seen only once; the top ten take 1.6%. Source: peripheral blood, taken on day 0 of AZD1222 vaccination. Receptor source: an adult in good health.

The chain combines TRBV7-9 with TRBJ2-2; 13 nucleotides match TRBD2. Unmatched junction bases numbered 4, after V lost 5 bases and J lost 1 base. Germline V CDR1 and CDR2: SEHNR, FQNEAQ (reference sequence). The CDR3 totals 17 residues. CDR3 amino acids: CASSPRTSGGNTGELFF. As DNA, the CDR3 is TGTGCCAGCAGCCCTCGGACTAGCGGGGGGAACACCGGGGAGCTGTTTTTT.

CDR3 in DNA: TGTGCCAGCACGGGCGCCTATAATTCACCCCTCCACTTT. Translated: CASTGAYNSPLHF. This rearrangement joins TRBV27 to TRBJ1-6, with no clear D. CDR3 length: 13 residues. Germline V gene data show CDR1 as MNHEY and CDR2 as SMNVEV (reference sequence). The V end was cut by 7 bases, the J end by 2 bases, with 6 bases between.

The chain is built from TRBV9 and TRBJ1-1; 8 bases line up with TRBD1. The CDR3 loop spans 14 amino acids. CDR1 is SGDLS and CDR2 is YYNGEE in the germline V gene. V lost 5 bases and J lost 1; bases outside the gene matches: 4. CDR3 nucleotides: TGTGCCAGCAGACCTGGACAGGGGAACACTGAAGCTTTCTTT. The encoded protein is CASRPGQGNTEAFF.

This chain joins TRBV2 and TRBJ2-5; no clear D gene. The CDR3 runs 13 residues. Trimming took 7 bases from V and 5 from J, leaving 14 bases between them. Germline loops: CDR1 SNHLY, CDR2 FYNNEI. CDR3 in DNA: TGTGCCAGCACTGGCCCCTATGGGGAGACCCAGTACTTC. Translation gives CASTGPYGETQYF.

The V and J genes are TRBV5-1 and TRBJ2-1; no definite D call. The CDR3 contains 12 residues. Germline V gives CDR1 SGHRS, CDR2 YFSETQ. Trimming shortened V by 1 base and J by 7 bases, and 6 bases separated the two germline ends. CDR3: CASSLKDNEQFF. The DNA of the CDR3 is TGCGCCAGCAGCTTGAAAGATAATGAGCAGTTCTTC. The variable domain in full, completed from reference TRBV5-1 and TRBJ2-1, reads KAGVTQTPRYLIKTRGQQVTLSCSPISGHRSVSWYQQTPGQGLQFLFEYFSETQRNKGNFPGRFSGRQFSNSRSEMNVSTLELGDSALYLCASSLKDNEQFFGPGTRLTVL.

V usage is TRBV4-2 and J usage is TRBJ2-7, with a possible D match to TRBD2 (6 bases). The CDR3 sequence is 14 residues long. CDR1 is LGHNA, CDR2 YNFKEQ, per germline. V was shortened by 4 bases and J by 7 bases, with 17 bases between the two germline ends. The CDR3 is CASSPTGGMREQYF. The DNA of the CDR3 is TGTGCCAGCAGCCCCACCGGGGGTATGAGGGAGCAGTACTTC.

The J gene is TRBJ2-1, the V gene TRBV6-5; D tentatively reads TRBD1 or TRBD2 (5 bases each). Germline CDR1 is MNHEY and CDR2 is SVGAGI. Trimming removed 0 bases from V and 7 bases from J, with 13 bases in between. The CDR3 contains 15 residues. This CDR3 is CASSYSTGRGNEQFF. CDR3 nucleotide sequence: TGTGCCAGCAGTTACTCTACGGGGCGTGGGAATGAGCAGTTCTTC.

The chain couples TRBV10-2 to TRBJ2-5; the D gene is possibly TRBD2 (7 bases). Germline V CDR1 and CDR2: WSHSY, SAAADI. V was shortened by 10 bases and J by 6 bases, with 24 bases between the two germline ends. This CDR3 comprises 15 residues. The CDR3 DNA sequence: TGCGCCACTGTAAGTTCGGCGGGGGCTCCCAAGACCCAGTACTTC. Its translation: CATVSSAGAPKTQYF.

With respect to this clone: A much more abundant neighbour one base away suggests this may be a read error. This rearrangement joins TRBV7-3 to TRBJ2-2; D uncertain. The CDR3 is made up of 11 amino acids. The germline V gene encodes CDR1 SGHTA and CDR2 FQGTGA. Trimming left V 6 bases short and J 7 bases short, with 6 bases between. The CDR3 here is CASSLYGELFF. In nucleotides, the CDR3 is TGTGCCAGCAGTTTATACGGGGAGCTGTTTTTT.

The chain couples TRBV5-1 to TRBJ2-5; the D gene could be TRBD1 or TRBD2 (6 bases each). This CDR3 spans 14 amino acids. Germline V gene sequence: CDR1 SGHRS, CDR2 YFSETQ. V was cut by 4 bases and J by 5 bases, with 15 bases left in between. CDR3 bases: TGCGCCAGCAGCCATTCTACAGGGAGGGAGACCCAGTACTTC. Encoded protein: CASSHSTGRETQYF.

The CDR3 nucleotides read TGTGCCAGCAGTGACCAGAACACAGATACGCAGTATTTT. Translated, it gives CASSDQNTDTQYF. The chain uses TRBV6-4 and TRBJ2-3; no firm D call. The CDR3 loop spans 13 amino acids. Trimming shortened V by 2 bases and J by 2 bases, and 5 bases separated the two germline ends. Per the germline V gene, CDR1 is MRHNA and CDR2 is SNTAGT.

The chain links TRBV27 to TRBJ1-1; TRBD1 might be the D (6 bases). The CDR3 has 14 residues. V was shortened by 7 bases and J by 2 bases, with 14 bases between the two germline ends. Germline V CDR1 and CDR2: MNHEY, SMNVEV (reference sequence). This chain's CDR3 is CASTPGDLNTEAFF. DNA for the CDR3: TGTGCCAGCACCCCAGGGGATCTCAACACTGAAGCTTTCTTT.

J is TRBJ2-7 and V is TRBV6-2 or TRBV6-3, with 9 nucleotides matching TRBD2. Germline V gene data show CDR1 as MNHEY and CDR2 as SVGEGT. The CDR3 runs 15 residues. J lost 2 bases, V lost 0 bases, and 2 bases had no gene match. CDR3 sequence reads: CASSYSAGGPYEQYF. Here the CDR3 DNA reads TGTGCCAGCAGTTACTCAGCGGGGGGCCCCTACGAGCAGTACTTC.

The chain recombines TRBV4-1 with TRBJ2-3; TRBD1 aligns across 7 bases. This CDR3 region has 15 residues. Trimming at V came to 0 bases and at J to 4 bases, leaving 4 bases not matched to a gene. In germline, CDR1 is MGHRA, CDR2 YSYEKL. CDR3 in amino acids: CASSQEEGAADTQYF. The CDR3 nucleotides read TGCGCCAGCAGCCAAGAAGAGGGGGCAGCAGATACGCAGTATTTT.

V and J are TRBV5-4 and TRBJ1-4, with D uncertain. From germline, CDR1 is SGHNT and CDR2 YYREEE (reference sequence). The CDR3 runs 15 residues. Trimming took off 4 bases at V and 3 bases at J, with 13 bases between the two ends. The CDR3 reads CASSLREGANEKLFF. CDR3 DNA sequence: TGTGCCAGCAGCCTGCGGGAGGGAGCTAATGAAAAACTGTTTTTT.

CDR3 sequence reads: CASSSMTGRDTGELFF. The CDR3 DNA reads as TGTGCCAGCAGCTCCATGACAGGGCGGGACACCGGGGAGCTGTTTTTT. The chain combines TRBV5-4 with TRBJ2-2, with 7 bases matching TRBD1. This CDR3 region has 16 residues. Germline assignment: CDR1 SGHNT and CDR2 YYREEE (reference sequence). Trimming cost V 3 bases and J 3 bases; bases outside gene matches: 8. The full variable domain, in which reference TRBV5-4 and TRBJ2-2 provide the parts outside the CDR3, is ETGVTQSPTHLIKTRGQQVTLRCSSQSGHNTVSWYQQALGQGPQFIFQYYREEENGRGNFPPRFSGLQFPNYSSELNVNALELDDSALYLCASSSMTGRDTGELFFGEGSRLTVL.

The chain links TRBV11-2 to TRBJ2-5; no reliable D call. V gave up 5 bases and J gave up 1 base, with 20 bases separating them. The CDR3 is 17 amino acids. Per the germline V gene, CDR1 is SGHAT and CDR2 is FQNNGV. The CDR3 sequence is CASSRYEQLLFQETQYF. The CDR3 nucleotides read TGTGCCAGCAGCCGATACGAACAGCTCTTGTTCCAAGAGACCCAGTACTTC.

The V gene is TRBV18, the J gene TRBJ1-1; 9 nucleotides line up with TRBD1. This CDR3 is built from 15 residues. After removal of 6 bases from V and 6 bases from J, the junction contained 11 bases not matched to a gene. Germline V CDR1 and CDR2: KGHSH, LQKENI. The CDR3 bases are TGTGCCAGCTCGACCCGACAGGGGGAGATCGCTGAAGCTTTCTTT. As protein: CASSTRQGEIAEAFF.

The chain uses TRBV19 and TRBJ1-2, with D possibly matching TRBD1 (5 bases). CDR1 and CDR2 from the germline V gene are LNHDA and SQIVND (reference sequence). V lost 4 bases, J lost 2 bases, and 8 bases lay in between. The CDR3 length is 13 residues. The CDR3 DNA reads as TGTGCCAGTAGTAGGGACCGAAACTATGGCTACACCTTC. Translation gives CASSRDRNYGYTF.

DNA for the CDR3: TGTGCCAGCAGCCTAACCAGGGGAGACACTGAAGCTTTCTTT. Amino acid sequence: CASSLTRGDTEAFF. V and J are TRBV7-2 and TRBJ1-1; possibly TRBD1 for D (6 bases). Per the germline V gene, CDR1 is SGHTA and CDR2 is FQGNSA. The ends were cut back, 5 bases at V and 3 bases at J, with 13 bases in the middle. This CDR3 has 14 residues.

The chain couples TRBV4-1 to TRBJ2-7; TRBD1 agrees at 7 bases. Germline V lookup: CDR1 MGHRA, CDR2 YSYEKL. The CDR3 has 17 residues. With V trimmed by 3 bases and J by 6 bases, 17 bases remained unmatched. The CDR3 region is CASSHPGTAALLGEQYF. The CDR3, as DNA: TGCGCCAGCAGCCACCCCGGGACAGCGGCTTTATTAGGCGAGCAGTACTTC.

The J gene is TRBJ2-3, the V gene TRBV7-9; 9 bases align to TRBD2. The CDR3 has 15 amino acids. The J segment lost 1 base and the V segment lost 5 bases, leaving 4 bases of the junction unmatched. CDR1 and CDR2 (germline): SEHNR, FQNEAQ (reference sequence). The DNA of the CDR3 is TGTGCCAGCAGCGCCAGGACTAGCGGCACAGATACGCAGTATTTT. It codes for CASSARTSGTDTQYF.

The chain uses TRBV27 and TRBJ2-3; 9 bases are shared with TRBD2. V gave up 2 bases and J gave up 6 bases; unmatched junction bases: 6. This CDR3 has 15 amino acids. Germline V gene sequence: CDR1 MNHEY, CDR2 SMNVEV (reference sequence). CDR3 sequence reads: CASSLTSGLGDTQYF. The CDR3 DNA reads TGTGCCAGCAGTTTAACTAGCGGGTTAGGCGATACGCAGTATTTT.

The CDR3: CASVENEEWQFF. The CDR3 DNA reads TGTGCCAGCGTTGAGAATGAGGAATGGCAGTTCTTC. The rearrangement uses TRBV18 and TRBJ2-1; D uncertain. In germline, CDR1 is KGHSH, CDR2 LQKENI. This CDR3 has 12 residues. Trimming pared 8 bases from V and 12 bases from J, leaving 17 bases between.

The V call is TRBV3-1 (or the pseudogene TRBV3-2), the J call TRBJ1-4; D might be TRBD1 (5 bases). The CDR3 runs 13 residues. Trimming removed 1 base at V and 9 bases at J, with 9 bases between. Per germline, CDR1 LGHDT and CDR2 YNNKEL (reference sequence). CDR3 DNA: TGTGCCAGCAGCCAAGGGGGCAGCAAAAAACTGTTTTTT. Its translation: CASSQGGSKKLFF.

This clone was observed a single time. Other DNA sequences from this sample encode an identical CDR3 as well. The chain employs TRBV4-3 and TRBJ1-1; D unclear. This CDR3 is 14 amino acids long. V was clipped by 0 bases and J by 1 base, with 6 bases between them. CDR1 is LGHNA and CDR2 is YSLEER in the germline V gene. CDR3 protein: CASSQDQGNTEAFF. The DNA of the CDR3 is TGCGCCAGCAGCCAAGATCAAGGGAACACTGAAGCTTTCTTT.

The genes are TRBV24-1 and TRBJ1-2, with a tentative D call TRBD1 (5 bases). Per germline, CDR1 KGHDR and CDR2 SFDVKD. Trimming removed 6 bases at V and 4 bases at J, with 11 bases between. The CDR3 loop spans 13 amino acids. CDR3 bases: TGTGCCACCAGTCCCTCGAGGGGCTATGGCTACACCTTC. Translating it yields CATSPSRGYGYTF.

A single count supports this clone. The V gene is TRBV19, the J gene TRBJ2-4; no clear D. Trimming stripped 6 bases from V and 1 base from J, with 10 bases between. The germline gives CDR1 LNHDA, CDR2 SQIVND (reference sequence). The CDR3 contains 14 residues. CDR3 DNA: TGTGCCAGTAGCTACCTGGGGGCCAAAAACATTCAGTACTTC. Translation gives CASSYLGAKNIQYF.

V usage is TRBV6-2 or TRBV6-3 and J usage is TRBJ1-2; 9 nucleotides align to TRBD1. The germline CDR1 and CDR2 sequences are MNHEY and SVGEGT. The CDR3 extends over 15 amino acids. The junction had 4 bases not matched to a gene; V was cut back by 4 bases and J by 1 base. The CDR3 nucleotides are TGTGCCAGCAGTTTCGCGGGACAGGGTAACTATGGCTACACCTTC. Amino acids: CASSFAGQGNYGYTF.

The chain links TRBV11-2 to TRBJ2-1; 14 bases fit TRBD2. This CDR3 has 17 residues. With 1 base clipped from V and 6 bases from J, the junction kept 5 bases outside the gene matches. The germline CDR1 and CDR2 sequences are SGHAT and FQNNGV. The chain's CDR3 is CASSLGPGLAGGNEQFF. The CDR3 nucleotides read TGTGCCAGCAGCTTAGGCCCCGGACTAGCGGGGGGCAATGAGCAGTTCTTC.

V and J are TRBV11-2 and TRBJ2-7; D remains ambiguous. V was trimmed by 4 bases and J by 0 bases, leaving 16 bases between them. This CDR3 has 16 amino acids. Germline-derived CDR1 and CDR2 are SGHAT and FQNNGV. The CDR3 DNA sequence: TGTGCCAGCAGCTCGTACGGGCTACAAAGCTCCTACGAGCAGTACTTC. Protein product: CASSSYGLQSSYEQYF.

V is TRBV14 and J is TRBJ2-3, with D hard to call. CDR1 and CDR2 (germline): SGHDN, FVKESK. The CDR3 has 15 amino acids. Deletions cut 2 bases from V and 0 bases from J, with 9 bases between. Written as DNA, the CDR3 is TGTGCCAGCAGCCAATACTCCAGGAGCACAGATACGCAGTATTTT. Translating it yields CASSQYSRSTDTQYF.